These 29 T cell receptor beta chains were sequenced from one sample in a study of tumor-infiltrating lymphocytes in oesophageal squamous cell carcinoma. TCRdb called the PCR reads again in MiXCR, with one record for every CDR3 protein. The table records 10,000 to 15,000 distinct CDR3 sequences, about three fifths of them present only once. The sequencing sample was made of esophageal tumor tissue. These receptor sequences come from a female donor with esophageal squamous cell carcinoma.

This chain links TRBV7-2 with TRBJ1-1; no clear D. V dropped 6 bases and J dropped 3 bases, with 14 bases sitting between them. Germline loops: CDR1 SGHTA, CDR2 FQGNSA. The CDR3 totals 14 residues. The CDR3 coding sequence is TGTGCCAGCAGTCGCCGATCCGGACACACTGAAGCTTTCTTT. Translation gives CASSRRSGHTEAFF. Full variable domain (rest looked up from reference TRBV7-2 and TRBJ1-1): GAGVSQSPSNKVTEKGKDVELRCDPISGHTALYWYRQSLGQGLEFLIYFQGNSAPDKSGLPSDRFSAERTGGSVSTLTIQRTQQEDSAVYLCASSRRSGHTEAFFGQGTRLTVV.

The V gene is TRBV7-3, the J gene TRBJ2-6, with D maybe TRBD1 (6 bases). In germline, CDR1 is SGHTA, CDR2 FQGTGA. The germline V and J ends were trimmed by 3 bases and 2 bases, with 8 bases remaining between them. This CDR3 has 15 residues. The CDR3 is CASSLGAPGANVLTF. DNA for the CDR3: TGTGCCAGCAGCTTGGGGGCGCCTGGGGCCAACGTCCTGACTTTC.

The CDR3 sequence: CASSLPGGYEQYF. The CDR3 DNA follows: TGTGCCAGCAGCTTACCCGGGGGCTACGAGCAGTACTTC. The chain is built from TRBV7-2 and TRBJ2-7; tentative D call: TRBD2 (6 bases). V was shortened by 2 bases and J by 3 bases, with 8 bases between the two germline ends. CDR1 is SGHTA and CDR2 is FQGNSA in the germline V gene. The CDR3 totals 13 residues.

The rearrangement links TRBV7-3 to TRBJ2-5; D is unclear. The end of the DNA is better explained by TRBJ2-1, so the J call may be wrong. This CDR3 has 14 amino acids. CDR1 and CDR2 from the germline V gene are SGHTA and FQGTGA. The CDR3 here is CASSLGPPYNEQFF. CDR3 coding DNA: TGTGCCAGCAGCTTAGGGCCTCCTTACAATGAGCAGTTCTTC.

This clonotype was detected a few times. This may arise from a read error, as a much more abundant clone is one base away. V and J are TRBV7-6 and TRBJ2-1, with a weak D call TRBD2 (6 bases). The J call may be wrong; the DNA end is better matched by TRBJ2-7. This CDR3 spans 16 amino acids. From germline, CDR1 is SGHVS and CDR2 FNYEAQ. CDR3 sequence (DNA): TGTGCCAGCAGCTTTTTAACGGGAGACTCCTACAATGAGCAGTACTTC. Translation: CASSFLTGDSYNEQYF.

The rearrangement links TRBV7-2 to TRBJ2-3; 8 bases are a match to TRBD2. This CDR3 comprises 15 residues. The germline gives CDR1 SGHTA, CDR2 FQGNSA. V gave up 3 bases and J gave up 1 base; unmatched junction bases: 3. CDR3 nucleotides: TGTGCCAGCAGCTTCACTAGCGGACGCACAGATACGCAGTATTTT. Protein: CASSFTSGRTDTQYF.

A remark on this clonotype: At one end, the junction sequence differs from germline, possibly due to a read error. The CDR3 region has the DNA TGTGCCAGCAGACCAGGGGGTAATTCACCCCTCCACTTC. Amino acids: CASRPGGNSPLHF. The rearrangement links TRBV7-3 to TRBJ2-1; 7 bases fit TRBD1. CDR3 size: 13 residues. Germline V gene data show CDR1 as SGHTA and CDR2 as FQGTGA.

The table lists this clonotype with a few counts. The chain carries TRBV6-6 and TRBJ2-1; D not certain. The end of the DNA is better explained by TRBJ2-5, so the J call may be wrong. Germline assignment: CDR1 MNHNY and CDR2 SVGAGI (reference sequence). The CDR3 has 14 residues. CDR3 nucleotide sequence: TGTGCCAGCAGTTACGGTCCAGCCCTGGAGACCCAGTACTTC. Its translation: CASSYGPALETQYF.

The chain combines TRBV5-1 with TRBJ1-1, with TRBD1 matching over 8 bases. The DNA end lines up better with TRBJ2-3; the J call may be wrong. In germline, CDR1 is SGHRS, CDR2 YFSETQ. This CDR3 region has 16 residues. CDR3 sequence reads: CASSLSGQGGTDTQYF. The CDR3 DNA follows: TGCGCCAGCAGCTTGTCCGGACAGGGAGGCACAGATACGCAGTATTTT.

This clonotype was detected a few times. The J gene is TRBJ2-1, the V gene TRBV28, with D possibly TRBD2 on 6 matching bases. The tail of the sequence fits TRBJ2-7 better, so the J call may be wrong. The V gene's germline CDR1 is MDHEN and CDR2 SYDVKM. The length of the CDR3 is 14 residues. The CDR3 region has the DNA TGTGCCACCTATGGGGGGACGGTTGCTTGGGAGCAGTACTTC. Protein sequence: CATYGGTVAWEQYF.

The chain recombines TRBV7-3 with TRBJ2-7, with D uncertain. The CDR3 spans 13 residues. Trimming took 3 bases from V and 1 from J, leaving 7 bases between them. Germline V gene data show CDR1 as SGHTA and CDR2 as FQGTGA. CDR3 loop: CASSLERSYEQYF. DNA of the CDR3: TGTGCCAGCAGCTTGGAGAGGTCCTACGAGCAGTACTTC.

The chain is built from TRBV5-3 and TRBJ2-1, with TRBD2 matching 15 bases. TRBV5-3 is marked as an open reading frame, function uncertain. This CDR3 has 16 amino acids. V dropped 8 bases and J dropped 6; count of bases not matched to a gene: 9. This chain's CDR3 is CASSLGLAGGGNEQFF. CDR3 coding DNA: TGTGCCAGCAGTTTGGGACTAGCGGGAGGAGGCAATGAGCAGTTCTTC.

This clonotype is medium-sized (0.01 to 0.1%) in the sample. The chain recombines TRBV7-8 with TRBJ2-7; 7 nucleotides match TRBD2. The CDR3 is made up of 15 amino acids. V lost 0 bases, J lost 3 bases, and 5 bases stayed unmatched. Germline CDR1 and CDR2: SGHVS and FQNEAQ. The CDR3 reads CASSLATGGSYEQYF. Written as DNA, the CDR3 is TGTGCCAGCAGCTTAGCCACGGGAGGTAGCTACGAGCAGTACTTC.

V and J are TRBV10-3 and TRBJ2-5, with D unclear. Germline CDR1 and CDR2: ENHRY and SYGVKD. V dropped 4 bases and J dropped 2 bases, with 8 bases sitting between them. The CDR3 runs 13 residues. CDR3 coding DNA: TGTGCCATCAGTGGAATGGAACAAGAGACCCAGTACTTC. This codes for CAISGMEQETQYF.

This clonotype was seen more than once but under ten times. The CDR3 coding sequence is TGTGCCAGCAGCCCAATGACAGGGCTTACAACTAATGAAAAACTGTTTTTT. Protein sequence: CASSPMTGLTTNEKLFF. The chain has TRBV7-8 and TRBJ1-4; 7 bases fit TRBD1. Germline trimming cut 5 bases from V and 0 bases from J; bases unmatched to any gene: 9. The CDR3 has 17 amino acids. The germline CDR1 and CDR2 sequences are SGHVS and FQNEAQ.

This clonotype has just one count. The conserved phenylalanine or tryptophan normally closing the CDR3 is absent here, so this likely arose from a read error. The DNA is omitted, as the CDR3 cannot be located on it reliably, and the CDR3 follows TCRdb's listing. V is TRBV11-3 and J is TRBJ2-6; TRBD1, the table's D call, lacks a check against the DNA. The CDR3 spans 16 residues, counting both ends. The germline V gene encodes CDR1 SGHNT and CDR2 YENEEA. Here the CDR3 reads CASRYYGGPLRAVLRA.

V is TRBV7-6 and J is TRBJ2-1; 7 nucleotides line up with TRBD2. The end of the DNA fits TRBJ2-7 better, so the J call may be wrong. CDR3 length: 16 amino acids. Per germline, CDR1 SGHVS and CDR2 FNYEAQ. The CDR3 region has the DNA TGTGCCAGCAGCTTAGGGTCGGCGGGAGAACCCTACGAGCAGTACTTC. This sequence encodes CASSLGSAGEPYEQYF.

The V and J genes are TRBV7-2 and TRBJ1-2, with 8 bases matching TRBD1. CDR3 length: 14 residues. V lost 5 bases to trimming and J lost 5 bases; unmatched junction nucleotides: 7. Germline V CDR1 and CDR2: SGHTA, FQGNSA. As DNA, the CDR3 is TGTGCCAGCAGCCCCGACAGGGGAACATATGGCTACACCTTC. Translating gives CASSPDRGTYGYTF.

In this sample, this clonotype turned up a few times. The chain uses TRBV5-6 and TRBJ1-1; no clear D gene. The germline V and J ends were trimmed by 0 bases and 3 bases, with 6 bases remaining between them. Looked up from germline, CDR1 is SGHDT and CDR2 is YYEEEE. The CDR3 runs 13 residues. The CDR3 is CASSLDSHTEAFF. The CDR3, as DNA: TGTGCCAGCAGCTTGGACAGCCACACTGAAGCTTTCTTT.

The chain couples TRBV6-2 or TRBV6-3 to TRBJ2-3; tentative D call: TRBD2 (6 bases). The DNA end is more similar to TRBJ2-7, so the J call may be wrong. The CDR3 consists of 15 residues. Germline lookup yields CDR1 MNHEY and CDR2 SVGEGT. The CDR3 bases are TGTGCCAGCAGTTCTAGCGCGATAACCACCTACGAGCAGTACTTC. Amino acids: CASSSSAITTYEQYF.

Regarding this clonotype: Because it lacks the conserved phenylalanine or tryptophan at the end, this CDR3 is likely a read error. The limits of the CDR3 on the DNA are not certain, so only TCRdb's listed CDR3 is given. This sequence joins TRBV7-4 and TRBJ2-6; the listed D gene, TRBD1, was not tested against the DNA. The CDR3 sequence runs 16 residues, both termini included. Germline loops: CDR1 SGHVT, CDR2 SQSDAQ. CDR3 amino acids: CASSLRQGQETQYFGA.

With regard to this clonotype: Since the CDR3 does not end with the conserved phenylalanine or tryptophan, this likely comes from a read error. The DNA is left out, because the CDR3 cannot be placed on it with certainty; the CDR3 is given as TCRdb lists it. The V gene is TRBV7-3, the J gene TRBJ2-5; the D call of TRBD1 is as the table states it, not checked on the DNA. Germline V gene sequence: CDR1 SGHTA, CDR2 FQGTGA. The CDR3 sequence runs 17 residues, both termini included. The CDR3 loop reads CASSQTQGSYSPLHFGN.

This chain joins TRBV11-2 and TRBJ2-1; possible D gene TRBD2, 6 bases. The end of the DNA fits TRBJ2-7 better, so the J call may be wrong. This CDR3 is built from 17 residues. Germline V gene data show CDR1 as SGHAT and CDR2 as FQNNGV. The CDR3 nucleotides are TGTGCCAGCAGCCCGGGCGGGGCGGGGTCCTCCTACAATGAGCAGTACTTC. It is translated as CASSPGGAGSSYNEQYF.

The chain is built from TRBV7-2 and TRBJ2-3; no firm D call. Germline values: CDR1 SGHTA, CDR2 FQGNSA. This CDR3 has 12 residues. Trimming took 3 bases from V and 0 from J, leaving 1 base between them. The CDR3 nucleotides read TGTGCCAGCAGCTTTAGCACAGATACGCAGTATTTT. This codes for CASSFSTDTQYF. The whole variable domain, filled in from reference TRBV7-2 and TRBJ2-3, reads GAGVSQSPSNKVTEKGKDVELRCDPISGHTALYWYRQSLGQGLEFLIYFQGNSAPDKSGLPSDRFSAERTGGSVSTLTIQRTQQEDSAVYLCASSFSTDTQYFGPGTRLTVL.

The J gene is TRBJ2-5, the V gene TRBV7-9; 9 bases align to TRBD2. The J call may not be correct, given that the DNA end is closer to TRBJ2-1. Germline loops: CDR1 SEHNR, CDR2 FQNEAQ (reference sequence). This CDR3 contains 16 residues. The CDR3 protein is CASSLWAGGPSDEQFF. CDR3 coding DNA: TGTGCCAGCAGCTTATGGGCGGGAGGGCCCTCCGATGAGCAGTTCTTC.

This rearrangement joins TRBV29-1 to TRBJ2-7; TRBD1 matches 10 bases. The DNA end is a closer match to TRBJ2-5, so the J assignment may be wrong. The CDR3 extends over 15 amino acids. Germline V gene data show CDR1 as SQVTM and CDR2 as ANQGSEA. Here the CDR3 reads CSVEDDRGRSETQYF. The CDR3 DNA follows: TGCAGCGTTGAAGATGACAGGGGGCGGTCGGAGACCCAGTACTTC.

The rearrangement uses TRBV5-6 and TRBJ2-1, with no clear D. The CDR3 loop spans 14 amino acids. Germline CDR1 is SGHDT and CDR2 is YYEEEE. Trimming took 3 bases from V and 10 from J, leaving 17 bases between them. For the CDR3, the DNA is TGTGCCAGCAGCTGGGCGCTAGGAACCTACGAGCAGTTCTTC. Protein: CASSWALGTYEQFF.

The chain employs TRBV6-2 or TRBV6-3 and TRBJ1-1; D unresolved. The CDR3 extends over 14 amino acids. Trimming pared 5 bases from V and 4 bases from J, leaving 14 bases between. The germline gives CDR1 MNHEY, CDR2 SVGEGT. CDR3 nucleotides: TGTGCCAGCAGTCTCACGCGTTGGGGCACTGAAGCTTTCTTT. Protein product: CASSLTRWGTEAFF.

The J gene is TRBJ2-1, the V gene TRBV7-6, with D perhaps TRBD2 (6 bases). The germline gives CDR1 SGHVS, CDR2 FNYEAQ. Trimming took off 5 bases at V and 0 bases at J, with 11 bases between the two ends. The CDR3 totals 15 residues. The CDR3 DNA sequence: TGTGCCAGCAGCCCTAGGGACTCCTCCTACAATGAGCAGTTCTTC. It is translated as CASSPRDSSYNEQFF.